This T cell receptor beta chain was sequenced in a study of T cells after yellow fever vaccination. Each CDR3 protein is one row after TCRdb ran MiXCR on the 5' RACE reads. The data contain over 35,000 distinct CDR3 sequences, around 6.8% of them singletons. Trimming pared 0 bases from V and 9 bases from J, leaving 12 bases between. This CDR3 is 14 amino acids long. Germline V gene lookup returns CDR1 LGHNA and CDR2 YNFKEQ. This chain connects TRBV4-2 to TRBJ2-1, with D possibly matching TRBD1 (6 bases). The receptor's source is a man aged 25-45 years who received the YFV17D yellow fever vaccine. Here the sequenced sample was PBMCs, either bulk or a sorted T-cell subset (CD4+, CD8+, memory, or dextramer-sorted; not recorded which), taken 45 days after the yellow fever booster vaccination. The CDR3 loop reads CASSQDIQGGEQFF. As DNA, the CDR3 is TGTGCCAGCAGCCAAGATATACAGGGTGGTGAGCAGTTCTTC.